This paragraph covers one T cell receptor beta chain sequence. Its antigen is currently unknown. These data belong to a study of T cell repertoires in cytomegalovirus infection. Study context: Recently identified HLA-C-restricted CMV epitopes were used, and well-studied HLA-B-restricted CMV epitopes were used as well. It was the public TCR beta signatures that indicated both CMV infection and matching HLA type.

The V segment lost 3 bases and the J segment 5 bases; nucleotides outside the gene matches: 1. This CDR3 is built from 14 residues. Overall study results and limits: Summed frequency of public TCR beta families distinguished CMV carriers with the relevant HLA. Across the ex vivo response, the dominant clonotypes were HLA-C-restricted CMV-specific TCR beta clonotypes.

TCRdb independently ran MiXCR on the reads; one entry per CDR3 protein. Seen here are about 700,000 distinct CDR3 sequences, 30% to 35% observed once, and the top ten hold approximately 18%. V and J are TRBV12-3 or TRBV12-4 and TRBJ2-7; 13 nucleotides agree with TRBD2. The TCR was taken from a human donor in good health (CMV status not recorded). Some clones in this sample may be carry-over from other donors' samples. The sequenced sample was cultured PBMCs, obtained from culture after CMV antigen stimulation. The CDR3 nucleotides are TGTGCCAGCAGTTTCGGGACTAGCGGGGACGAGCAGTACTTC. It translates to CASSFGTSGDEQYF.